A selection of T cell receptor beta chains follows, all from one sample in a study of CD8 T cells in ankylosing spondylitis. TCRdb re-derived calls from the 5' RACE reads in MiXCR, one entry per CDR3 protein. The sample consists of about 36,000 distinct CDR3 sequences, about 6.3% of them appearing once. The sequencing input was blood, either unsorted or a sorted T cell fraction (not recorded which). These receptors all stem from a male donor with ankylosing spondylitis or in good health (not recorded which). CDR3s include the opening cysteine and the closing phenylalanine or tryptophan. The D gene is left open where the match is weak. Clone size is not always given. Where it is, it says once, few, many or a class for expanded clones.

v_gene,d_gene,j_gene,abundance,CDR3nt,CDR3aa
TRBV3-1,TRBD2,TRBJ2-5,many,TGTGCCAGCAGCCAAGCCGGGACTAGGGATGCGACCCAGTACTTC,CASSQAGTRDATQYF
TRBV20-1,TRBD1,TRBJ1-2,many,TGCAGTGCTAGAGAAGGGACAGGAGCGTATGGCTACACCTTC,CSAREGTGAYGYTF
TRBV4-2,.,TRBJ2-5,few,TGTGCCAGCAGCCCAGACCGAGAGACCCAGTACTTC,CASSPDRETQYF
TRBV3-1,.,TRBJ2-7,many,TGTGCCAGCAGCCAAGATCGCGGTCCCTACGAGCAGTACTTC,CASSQDRGPYEQYF
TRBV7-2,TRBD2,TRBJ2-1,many,TGTGCCAGCAGCTTAGCCGCTAGCGGGAGCTACAATGAGCAGTTCTTC,CASSLAASGSYNEQFF
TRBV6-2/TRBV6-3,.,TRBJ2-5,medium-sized,TGTGCCAGCAGTACACCCTGGCGGGGACGAGAGACCCAGTACTTC,CASSTPWRGRETQYF
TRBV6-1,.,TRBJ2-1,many,TGTGCCAGCAAATCGGATTACAATGAGCAGTTCTTC,CASKSDYNEQFF
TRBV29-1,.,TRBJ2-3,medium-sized,TGCAGCGTTTCTCGAGCGGAGCCTAGCACAGATACGCAGTATTTT,CSVSRAEPSTDTQYF
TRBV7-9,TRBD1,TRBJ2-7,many,TGTGCCAGCAGCTTAATCGGGACAGGGCTTGGGCAGTACTTC,CASSLIGTGLGQYF
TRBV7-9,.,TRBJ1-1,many,TGTGCCAGCAGCTCCCGGACAGAAGTAATGAACACTGAAGCTTTCTTT,CASSSRTEVMNTEAFF
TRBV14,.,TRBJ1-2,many,TGTGCCAGCAGCCAAATTTCGCTCTCTCGCTATGGCTACACCTTC,CASSQISLSRYGYTF
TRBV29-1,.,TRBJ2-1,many,TGCAGCGGGGGGAGTTGGGGGGAGCGGAGCAATGAGCAGTTCTTC,CSGGSWGERSNEQFF
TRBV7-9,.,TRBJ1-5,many,TGTGCCAGCAGCTCCGACGGTTATAGCAATCAGCCCCAGCATTTT,CASSSDGYSNQPQHF
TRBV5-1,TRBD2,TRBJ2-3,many,TGCGCCAGCAGCTTAGGCGGGAGCCCAGATACGCAGTATTTT,CASSLGGSPDTQYF
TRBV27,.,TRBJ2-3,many,TGTGCCAGCACGGGGTTAGGGAGCACAGATACGCAGTATTTT,CASTGLGSTDTQYF
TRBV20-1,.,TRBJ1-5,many,TGCAGTGCTAGAGAAAGGAGACTGAAGAATCAGCCCCAGCATTTT,CSARERRLKNQPQHF
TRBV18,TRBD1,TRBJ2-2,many,TGTGCCAACCGACAGGGGTCGAACACCGGGGAGCTGTTTTTT,CANRQGSNTGELFF
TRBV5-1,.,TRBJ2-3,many,TGCGCCAGCAGCTTGGTGGGCAGGGTAACAGATACGCAGTATTTT,CASSLVGRVTDTQYF
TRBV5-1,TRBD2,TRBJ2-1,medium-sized,TGCGCCAGCCGGGCGGGGGATAACAATGAGCAGTTCTTC,CASRAGDNNEQFF
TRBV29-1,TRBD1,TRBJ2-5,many,TGCAGCGTTGAAGACCTACAGGGGCTGGGGACCCAGTACTTC,CSVEDLQGLGTQYF
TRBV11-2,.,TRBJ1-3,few,TGTGCCAGCAGCTCCGACAGGGGAAACACCATATATTTT,CASSSDRGNTIYF
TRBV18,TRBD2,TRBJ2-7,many,TGTGCCAGCTCACCATCGGGGACTAGCTCCTACGAGCAGTACTTC,CASSPSGTSSYEQYF
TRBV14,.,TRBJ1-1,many,TGTGCCAGCAGCCAAGGGTTTGGAGCTTTCTTT,CASSQGFGAFF
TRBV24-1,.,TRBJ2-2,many,TGTGCCACCAGTCGCCGACAGTCCTTCACCGGGGAGCTGTTTTTT,CATSRRQSFTGELFF
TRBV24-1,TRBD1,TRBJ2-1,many,TGTGCCACCAGTGATACTACTACAGGGGTAGGTGAGCAGTTCTTC,CATSDTTTGVGEQFF
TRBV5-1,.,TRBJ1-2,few,TGCGCCAGCAGCTTGTTGCTCAGAGACTATGGCTACACCTTC,CASSLLLRDYGYTF
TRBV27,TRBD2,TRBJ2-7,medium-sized,TGTGCCAGCAGGGTTTCCGGGACTAGGAACGAGCAGTACTTC,CASRVSGTRNEQYF
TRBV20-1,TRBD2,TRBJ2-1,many,TGCAGTGCTAGACGGGGACTAGCGGGGTACAATGAGCAGTTCTTC,CSARRGLAGYNEQFF
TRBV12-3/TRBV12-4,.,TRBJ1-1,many,TGTGCCAGCAGTTTAGCCACAGGTGCACAGAACACTGAAGCTTTCTTT,CASSLATGAQNTEAFF
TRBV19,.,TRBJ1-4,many,TGTGCCAGTAGTCTCCTCGGTGGAAATGAAAAACTGTTTTTT,CASSLLGGNEKLFF
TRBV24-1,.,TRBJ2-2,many,TGTGCCACCAGTGATTTGGGGGCTTCAAACACCGGGGAGCTGTTTTTT,CATSDLGASNTGELFF
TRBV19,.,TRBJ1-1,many,TGTGCCAGTTCGGCCCGACTCAACACTGAAGCTTTCTTT,CASSARLNTEAFF
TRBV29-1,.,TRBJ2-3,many,TGCAGCGTTGAAGGGGGTACAGATACGCAGTATTTT,CSVEGGTDTQYF
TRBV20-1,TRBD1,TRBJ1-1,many,TGCAGTGCGCAGAGGACAGGGAGCACTGAAGCTTTCTTT,CSAQRTGSTEAFF
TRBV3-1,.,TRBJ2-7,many,TGTGCCAGCAGCCGAGACAGTTTCCCTCGGGGCGAGCAGTACTTC,CASSRDSFPRGEQYF
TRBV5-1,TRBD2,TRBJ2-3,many,TGCGCCAGCAGTCGAAGCGGGGGGGCAGATACGCAGTATTTT,CASSRSGGADTQYF
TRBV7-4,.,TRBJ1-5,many,TGTGCCAGCAGCTCGGCCCTGCGGGGCTGGGGACAGCCCCAGCATTTT,CASSSALRGWGQPQHF
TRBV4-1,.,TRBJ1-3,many,TGCGCCAGCAGCCAAGGTCCCTTCGGAAACACCATATATTTT,CASSQGPFGNTIYF
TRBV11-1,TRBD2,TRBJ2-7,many,TGTGCCAGCAGCCTTCAGGGACTAGACTCCTACGAGCAGTACTTC,CASSLQGLDSYEQYF
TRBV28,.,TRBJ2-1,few,TGTGCCAGCAGATCCGGGGGTGCAGGGATGAATGAGCAGTTCTTC,CASRSGGAGMNEQFF
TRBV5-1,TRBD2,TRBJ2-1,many,TGCGCCAGCAGCTTGGTTAGCGGGGGAAACAATGAGCAGTTCTTC,CASSLVSGGNNEQFF
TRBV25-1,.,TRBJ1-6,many,TGTGCCAGCTCCTTTGAGGGGTGGAATTCACCCCTCCACTTT,CASSFEGWNSPLHF
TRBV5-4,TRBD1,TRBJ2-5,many,TGTGCCAGCAGCCAACGACCGGGACAGGGGGAGACCCAGTACTTC,CASSQRPGQGETQYF
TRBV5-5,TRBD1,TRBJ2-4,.,TGTACCAGCAGCTTGACAGGGGGGGGTAACATTCAGTACTTC,CTSSLTGGGNIQYF
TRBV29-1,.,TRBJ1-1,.,TGCAGCGTTGTCGACAGGAAACTCACTGAAGCTTTCTTT,CSVVDRKLTEAFF
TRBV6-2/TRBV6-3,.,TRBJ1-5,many,TGTGCCAGCAGTAGGAGTTCCAATCAGCCCCAGCATTTT,CASSRSSNQPQHF
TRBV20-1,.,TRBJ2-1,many,TGCAGTGCCCCCGGGGATGGGGATTACAATGAGCAGTTCTTC,CSAPGDGDYNEQFF
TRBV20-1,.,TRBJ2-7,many,TGCAGTGCCCAGGGCGGATCGATCTACGAGCAGTACTTC,CSAQGGSIYEQYF
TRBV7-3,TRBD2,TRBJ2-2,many,TGTGCCAGCAGCCGAATCGGCGGACTAGTTTCCACCGGGGAGCTGTTTTTT,CASSRIGGLVSTGELFF
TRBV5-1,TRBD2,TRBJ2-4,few,TGCGCCAGCAGGCACATCGGGACTAGCGGGGACATTCAGTACTTC,CASRHIGTSGDIQYF
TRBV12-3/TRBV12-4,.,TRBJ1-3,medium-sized,TGTGCCAGCAGTTTGGGGGTCAGAGGAAACACCATATATTTT,CASSLGVRGNTIYF
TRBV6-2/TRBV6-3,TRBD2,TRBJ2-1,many,TGTGCCAGCAGTCCCCGTGGAGGGCTACGGACTAGCGGGAGGGTCTACAATGAGCAGTTCTTC,CASSPRGGLRTSGRVYNEQFF
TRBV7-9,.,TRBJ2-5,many,TGTGCCAGCAGCCCCGGGCGCAGGGGCCAAGAGACCCAGTACTTC,CASSPGRRGQETQYF